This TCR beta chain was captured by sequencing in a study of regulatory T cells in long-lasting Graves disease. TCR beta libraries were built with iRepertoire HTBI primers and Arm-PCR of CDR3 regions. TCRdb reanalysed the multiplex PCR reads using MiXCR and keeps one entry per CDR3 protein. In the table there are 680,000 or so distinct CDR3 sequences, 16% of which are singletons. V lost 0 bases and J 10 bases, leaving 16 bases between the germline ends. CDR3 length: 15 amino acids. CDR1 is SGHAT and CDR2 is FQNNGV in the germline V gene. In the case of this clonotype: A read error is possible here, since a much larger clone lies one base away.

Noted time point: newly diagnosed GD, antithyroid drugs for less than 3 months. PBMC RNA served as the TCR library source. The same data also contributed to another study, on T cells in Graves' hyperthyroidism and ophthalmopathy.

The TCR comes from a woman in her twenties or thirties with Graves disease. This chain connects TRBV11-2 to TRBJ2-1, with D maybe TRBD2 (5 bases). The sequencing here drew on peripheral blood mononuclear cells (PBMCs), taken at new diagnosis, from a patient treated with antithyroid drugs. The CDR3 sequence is CASSLEWMGRGEQFF. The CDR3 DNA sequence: TGTGCCAGCAGCTTAGAATGGATGGGAAGAGGGGAGCAGTTCTTC.